These 9 T cell receptor beta chains originate from one sample sequenced in a study of blood T cell repertoires in COVID-19. Sequencing was performed with immunoSEQ multiplex PCR; in TCRdb, only in-frame clones are kept and a portion is missing. The sample yields some 96,000 clones, about 85% seen once. The sample comprised peripheral blood. The receptors come from a man aged 50 to 59 with active or convalescent COVID-19.

The chain couples TRBV24-1 to TRBJ2-1; 10 positions match TRBD2. The CDR3 is 16 residues long. The V gene's germline CDR1 is KGHDR and CDR2 SFDVKD. The trim removed 7 bases at V and 4 bases at J, leaving 9 bases unmatched. CDR3 loop: CATRATGTSEYNEQFF. The CDR3 nucleotides are TGTGCCACCAGGGCTACCGGGACTAGCGAGTACAATGAGCAGTTCTTC.

The chain carries TRBV12-5 and TRBJ1-5, with D uncertain. The CDR3 extends over 15 amino acids. The V end was cut by 1 base, the J end by 7 bases, with 14 bases between. CDR1 LGHNT and CDR2 FRNRAP come from the germline V gene. The CDR3 sequence is CASGLAQVGGQPQHF. As DNA, the CDR3 is TGTGCTAGTGGTTTGGCCCAAGTGGGAGGACAGCCCCAGCATTTT.

The chain recombines TRBV23-1 with TRBJ1-5; 8 bases fit TRBD1. TRBV23-1 qualifies as an ORF whose function is uncertain. The CDR3 spans 18 residues. Germline trimming cut 0 bases from V and 7 bases from J; bases unmatched to any gene: 14. DNA for the CDR3: TGCGCCAGCAGTCAATCGTATTTCGGACAGGGCTCGGGCCAGCCCCAGCATTTT. It codes for CASSQSYFGQGSGQPQHF.

This clone appeared a few times. The rearrangement joins TRBV5-1 to TRBJ2-5; 7 bases agree with TRBD2. The ends lost 2 bases at V and 2 bases at J; junction bases unmatched: 6. CDR1 SGHRS and CDR2 YFSETQ come from the germline V gene. The CDR3 totals 15 residues. This CDR3 is CASSFSASGQETQYF. CDR3 in DNA: TGCGCCAGCAGCTTTTCGGCTAGCGGACAAGAGACCCAGTACTTC.

V usage is TRBV3-1 (or the pseudogene TRBV3-2) and J usage is TRBJ1-2; D not certain. Per germline, CDR1 LGHDT and CDR2 YNNKEL (reference sequence). The CDR3 is 14 residues long. The V gene lost 0 bases and the J gene lost 8 bases, with 13 bases spanning the gap. CDR3 DNA sequence: TGTGCCAGCAGCCAAGAGGGCCAAATCCAAGGCTACACCTTC. Its protein product is CASSQEGQIQGYTF.

The chain recombines TRBV3-1 (or the pseudogene TRBV3-2) with TRBJ2-1, with D perhaps matching TRBD2 (6 bases). Trimming left V 6 bases short and J 8 bases short, with 17 bases between. The CDR3 contains 14 residues. Per the germline V gene, CDR1 is LGHDT and CDR2 is YNNKEL (reference sequence). The CDR3 reads CASRPRGTVDEQFF. The CDR3 nucleotides are TGTGCCAGCAGACCCCGGGGGACCGTCGATGAGCAGTTCTTC.

The V call is TRBV5-1, the J call TRBJ1-2; 10 bases are a match to TRBD1. The germline CDR1 and CDR2 sequences are SGHRS and YFSETQ. The CDR3 sequence is 14 residues long. J was trimmed by 6 bases and V by 0 bases; bases with no gene match: 2. CDR3 loop: CASSLAGQGNGYTF. The CDR3 DNA is TGCGCCAGCAGCTTGGCGGGACAGGGGAATGGCTACACCTTC.

The gene calls are TRBV5-1 and TRBJ2-7; D not certain. The CDR3 sequence is 11 residues long. The V gene's germline CDR1 is SGHRS and CDR2 YFSETQ. Trimming pared 4 bases from V and 7 bases from J, leaving 9 bases between. The CDR3 nucleotides read TGCGCCAGCAGCGCCCCGGGTGAGCAGTACTTC. Translating gives CASSAPGEQYF.

CDR3 residues: CASSPGPGVQETQYF. The DNA for the CDR3 is TGTGCCAGCAGCCCAGGCCCGGGGGTCCAAGAGACCCAGTACTTC. The J gene is TRBJ2-5, the V gene TRBV3-1 (or the pseudogene TRBV3-2); maybe TRBD2 (6 bases). This CDR3 is 15 amino acids long. V was pared by 4 bases and J by 1 base, with 13 bases between. In germline, CDR1 is LGHDT, CDR2 YNNKEL (reference sequence).